The 19 T cell receptor beta chains below all came from one sample that was sequenced in a study of blood T cell repertoires in COVID-19. TCRdb's table, derived via immunoSEQ multiplex PCR, lists solely in-frame clones and lacks some. The sample shows 200,000 to 250,000 clones, approximately 87% of them seen only once. The sequenced sample was PBMCs or T cells enriched from blood (not recorded which). The receptor set was obtained from a woman aged 45-59 years in a cohort exposed to, infected with or recovered from COVID-19 (not recorded which).

The CDR3: CASTRDIFTGELFF. The CDR3 nucleotides are TGTGCCAGCACCCGGGACATATTCACCGGGGAGCTGTTTTTT. The V gene is TRBV2, the J gene TRBJ2-2; D possibly corresponds to TRBD1 (6 bases). The length of the CDR3 is 14 residues. Germline V CDR1 and CDR2: SNHLY, FYNNEI. V shed 7 bases and J shed 4 bases, with 13 bases lying between them.

The chain is built from TRBV7-9 and TRBJ2-2, with TRBD1 matching 8 bases. The CDR3 sequence is 15 residues long. V was pared by 5 bases and J by 6 bases, with 8 bases of the junction left unmatched. Germline loops: CDR1 SEHNR, CDR2 FQNEAQ (reference sequence). CDR3 amino acids: CASSAGQGRSGELFF. The CDR3 bases are TGTGCCAGCAGCGCCGGACAGGGAAGGTCCGGGGAGCTGTTTTTT. Filled out from reference TRBV7-9 and TRBJ2-2, the complete variable domain reads DTGVSQNPRHKITKRGQNVTFRCDPISEHNRLYWYRQTLGQGPEFLTYFQNEAQLEKSRLLSDRFSAERPKGSFSTLEIQRTEQGDSAMYLCASSAGQGRSGELFFGEGSRLTVL.

J is TRBJ1-2 and V is TRBV4-2; D is undetermined. The CDR3 consists of 17 residues. Trimming took 1 base from V and 8 from J, leaving 23 bases between them. The V gene's germline CDR1 is LGHNA and CDR2 YNFKEQ. The CDR3: CASSQVRSGIGSWGYTF. As DNA, the CDR3 is TGTGCCAGCAGCCAAGTCCGGTCGGGTATTGGTTCATGGGGCTACACCTTC.

This rearrangement joins TRBV29-1 to TRBJ2-3; D possibly corresponds to TRBD1 (6 bases). The germline V gene has CDR1 SQVTM and CDR2 ANQGSEA. V was cut by 4 bases and J by 11 bases, with 22 bases left in between. This CDR3 region has 14 residues. The CDR3 region is CSVVPGRGRIRQYF. The CDR3 DNA follows: TGCAGCGTTGTTCCCGGCAGGGGCAGAATAAGGCAGTATTTT.

The chain joins TRBV30 to TRBJ2-7; a weak D match, TRBD1 (5 bases). V gave up 0 bases and J gave up 4 bases, with 10 bases separating them. The CDR3 length is 13 residues. Germline loops: CDR1 GTSNPN, CDR2 SVGIG (reference sequence). Written as DNA, the CDR3 is TGTGCCTGGAGTGTAGGGGATACATACGAGCAGTACTTC. It is translated as CAWSVGDTYEQYF.

The chain employs TRBV15 and TRBJ2-2, with TRBD1 matching 9 bases. The CDR3 loop spans 15 amino acids. Unmatched junction bases numbered 4, after V lost 0 bases and J lost 8 bases. Germline values: CDR1 LNHNV, CDR2 YYDKDF (reference sequence). CDR3 in DNA: TGTGCCACCAGCAGAGAACAGGGGGCCCTGGGGGAGCTGTTTTTT. Its translation is CATSREQGALGELFF.

This sequence joins TRBV9 and TRBJ2-5, with D possibly being TRBD1 (6 bases). CDR3 length equals 16 residues. Trimming removed 3 bases at V and 5 bases at J, with 20 bases between. Germline CDR1 reads SGDLS; CDR2 reads YYNGEE. Here the CDR3 DNA reads TGTGCCAGCAGCGCCCGGACAGCAACCGGGCGGGAGACCCAGTACTTC. This sequence encodes CASSARTATGRETQYF.

The chain employs TRBV4-2 and TRBJ1-1; D not resolved. Germline V lookup: CDR1 LGHNA, CDR2 YNFKEQ. Deletions cut 7 bases from V and 0 bases from J, with 12 bases between. The CDR3 sequence is 14 residues long. CDR3 DNA: TGTGCCAGCAACCCCGGCGGGCTGAACACTGAAGCTTTCTTT. Its translation: CASNPGGLNTEAFF.

The V call is TRBV12-3 or TRBV12-4, the J call TRBJ2-2, with D unresolved. This CDR3 spans 13 amino acids. Between the trimmed V and J ends, which lost 6 bases and 1 base, there was a span of 6 bases. The CDR3 bases are TGTGCCAGCAGCCCAGGGAACACCGGGGAGCTGTTTTTT. It is translated as CASSPGNTGELFF.

The V gene is TRBV2, the J gene TRBJ1-1; D may be TRBD1 (5 bases). The germline V and J ends were trimmed by 9 bases and 0 bases, with 11 bases remaining between them. Per germline, CDR1 SNHLY and CDR2 FYNNEI. This CDR3 region has 13 residues. The CDR3 here is CASNQGMNTEAFF. Written as DNA, the CDR3 is TGTGCCAGTAATCAGGGAATGAACACTGAAGCTTTCTTT.

The genes are TRBV4-2 and TRBJ1-3, with 7 bases aligning to TRBD1. The CDR3 has 16 residues. The ends lost 0 bases at V and 1 base at J; junction bases unmatched: 3. Germline CDR1 reads LGHNA; CDR2 reads YNFKEQ. The CDR3 DNA is TGTGCCAGCAGCCAAGAGTCAGGGGGTTCTGGAAACACCATATATTTT. This translates into CASSQESGGSGNTIYF.

This chain links TRBV5-6 with TRBJ1-2; TRBD1 agrees at 7 bases. CDR1 is SGHDT and CDR2 is YYEEEE in the germline V gene. CDR3 length: 17 residues. The V and J ends lost 1 base and 2 bases, in that order; junction bases with no gene match: 11. The CDR3 region is CASSLYPSGGDNYGYTF. CDR3 DNA sequence: TGTGCCAGCAGCTTGTATCCCTCAGGGGGAGACAACTATGGCTACACCTTC.

The rearrangement joins TRBV12-3 or TRBV12-4 to TRBJ2-7; possibly TRBD2 for D (5 bases). This CDR3 is 13 amino acids long. Trimming cost V 7 bases and J 2 bases, with 12 bases left between them. The CDR3 sequence is CASMFGVTYEQYF. In nucleotides, the CDR3 is TGTGCCAGCATGTTCGGGGTGACCTACGAGCAGTACTTC.

The V gene is TRBV19, the J gene TRBJ2-2; D is unclear. The germline V gene has CDR1 LNHDA and CDR2 SQIVND (reference sequence). Trimming stripped 0 bases from V and 6 bases from J, with 5 bases between. The CDR3 has 13 residues. The CDR3 loop is CASSIETSGELFF. CDR3 DNA: TGTGCCAGTAGTATAGAAACATCCGGGGAGCTGTTTTTT. The full variable domain, completed using reference TRBV19 and TRBJ2-2, is DGGITQSPKYLFRKEGQNVTLSCEQNLNHDAMYWYRQDPGQGLRLIYYSQIVNDFQKGDIAEGYSVSREKKESFPLTVTSAQKNPTAFYLCASSIETSGELFFGEGSRLTVL.

The rearrangement uses TRBV14 and TRBJ2-3, with a weak D call TRBD2 (6 bases). This CDR3 region has 15 residues. CDR1 is SGHDN and CDR2 is FVKESK in the germline V gene. The V end was cut by 4 bases, the J end by 9 bases, with 20 bases between. DNA of the CDR3: TGTGCCAGCAGCCTCCTCGGGGTAGCGGTGGAGACGCAGTATTTT. Amino acids: CASSLLGVAVETQYF.

The chain links TRBV7-8 to TRBJ2-3; TRBD2 matches at 7 bases. Germline trimming cut 4 bases from V and 0 bases from J; bases unmatched to any gene: 4. Germline V CDR1 and CDR2: SGHVS, FQNEAQ. The CDR3 covers 15 residues. CDR3 protein: CASSSDGGSTDTQYF. For the CDR3, the DNA is TGTGCCAGCAGCTCTGACGGGGGGAGCACAGATACGCAGTATTTT.

The chain joins TRBV30 to TRBJ2-6; 7 bases align to TRBD2. CDR1 and CDR2 from the germline V gene are GTSNPN and SVGIG (reference sequence). This CDR3 is 17 amino acids long. The trim removed 0 bases at V and 6 bases at J, leaving 11 bases unmatched. CDR3 loop: CAWSVPHPAGEANVLTF. Written as DNA, the CDR3 is TGTGCCTGGAGTGTACCCCATCCCGCGGGGGAGGCCAACGTCCTGACTTTC.

The rearrangement links TRBV7-2 to TRBJ2-1; no clear D gene. Looked up from germline, CDR1 is SGHTA and CDR2 is FQGNSA. The CDR3 length is 11 residues. With 7 bases removed from V and 5 bases from J, the gap between germline ends came to 6 bases. CDR3 sequence: CASTRNNEQFF. Here the CDR3 DNA reads TGTGCCAGCACCAGGAACAATGAGCAGTTCTTC. Filled out from reference TRBV7-2 and TRBJ2-1, the complete variable domain reads GAGVSQSPSNKVTEKGKDVELRCDPISGHTALYWYRQSLGQGLEFLIYFQGNSAPDKSGLPSDRFSAERTGGSVSTLTIQRTQQEDSAVYLCASTRNNEQFFGPGTRLTVL.

The rearrangement links TRBV18 to TRBJ2-2, with 7 bases identical to TRBD1. This CDR3 region has 17 residues. Trimming at V came to 4 bases and at J to 1 base, leaving 9 bases not matched to a gene. CDR1 is KGHSH, CDR2 LQKENI, per germline. CDR3 region: CASSLQTGTVNTGELFF. CDR3 DNA sequence: TGTGCCAGCTCACTACAGACCGGGACAGTGAACACCGGGGAGCTGTTTTTT.